This T cell receptor beta chain was sequenced for a study of cytomegalovirus exposure and HLA in healthy donors. Points from the study as a whole: The listing of about 150 TCR beta chains classed them as cytomegalovirus-associated. Judged likely to be a sequencing artifact was a cluster of highly shared sequence variants. Per published accounts, TCR beta sequences correctly predicted the HLA-A and HLA-B alleles of most subjects.

Comments on this clone: Its cognate antigen is unknown.

A multiplex PCR was run with 60 Vbeta primers and 13 Jbeta primers. Measured with immunoSEQ multiplex PCR; TCRdb has only the in-frame clones, and not every one. The sample consists of approximately 150,000 clones, around two thirds of them appearing once. Germline CDR1 is MGHRA and CDR2 is YSYEKL. The CDR3 runs to 14 residues. J gave up 6 bases and V 2 bases, and 4 bases lay outside the gene matches. The chain has TRBV4-1 and TRBJ2-7; 10 bases fit TRBD1. The sequencing input was PBMCs. The TCR sequence derives from a man aged 30 to 45 in good health and CMV-seropositive. The CDR3 DNA is TGCGCCAGCAGCCAATTGGACAGGGGGGGCGAGCAGTACTTC. Its translation is CASSQLDRGGEQYF.